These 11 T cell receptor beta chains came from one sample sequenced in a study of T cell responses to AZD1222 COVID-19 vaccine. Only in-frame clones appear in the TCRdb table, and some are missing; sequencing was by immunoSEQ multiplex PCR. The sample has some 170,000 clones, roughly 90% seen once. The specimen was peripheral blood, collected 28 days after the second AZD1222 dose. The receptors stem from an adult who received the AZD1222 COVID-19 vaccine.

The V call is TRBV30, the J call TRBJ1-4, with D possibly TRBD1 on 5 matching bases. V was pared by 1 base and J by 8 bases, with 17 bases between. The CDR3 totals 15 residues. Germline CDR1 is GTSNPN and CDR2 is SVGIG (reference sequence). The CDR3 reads CAWSDRRQWGEKLFF. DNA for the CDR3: TGTGCCTGGAGTGATCGGAGACAGTGGGGAGAAAAACTGTTTTTT.

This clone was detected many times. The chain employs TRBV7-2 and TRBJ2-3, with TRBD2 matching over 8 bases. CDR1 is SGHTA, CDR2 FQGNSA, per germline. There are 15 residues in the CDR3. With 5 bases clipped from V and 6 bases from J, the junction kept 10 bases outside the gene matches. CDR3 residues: CASSNGGAISDTQYF. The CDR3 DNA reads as TGTGCCAGCAGCAACGGGGGGGCCATCTCCGATACGCAGTATTTT.

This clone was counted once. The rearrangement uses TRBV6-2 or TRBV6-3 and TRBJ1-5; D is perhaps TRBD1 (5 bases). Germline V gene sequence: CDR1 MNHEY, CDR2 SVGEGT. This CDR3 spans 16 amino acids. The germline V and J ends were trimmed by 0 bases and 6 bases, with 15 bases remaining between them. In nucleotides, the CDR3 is TGTGCCAGCAGTTACTCGGGGGGGTTGATCCGTCAGCCCCAGCATTTT. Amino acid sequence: CASSYSGGLIRQPQHF.

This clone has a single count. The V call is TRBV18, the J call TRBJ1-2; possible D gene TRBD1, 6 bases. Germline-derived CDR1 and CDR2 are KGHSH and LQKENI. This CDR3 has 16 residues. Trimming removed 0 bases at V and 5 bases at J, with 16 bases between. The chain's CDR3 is CASSPPITGKRYGYTF. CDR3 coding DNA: TGTGCCAGCTCACCACCGATCACAGGGAAACGGTATGGCTACACCTTC.

The CDR3 DNA follows: TGTGCCAGCAGTTGGGGGGGCGCGGGGGAGACCCAGTACTTC. Translation: CASSWGGAGETQYF. This chain connects TRBV27 to TRBJ2-5, with D possibly matching TRBD2 (7 bases). The CDR3 length is 14 residues. V lost 4 bases, J lost 5 bases, and 14 bases lay in between. Germline-derived CDR1 and CDR2 are MNHEY and SMNVEV (reference sequence).

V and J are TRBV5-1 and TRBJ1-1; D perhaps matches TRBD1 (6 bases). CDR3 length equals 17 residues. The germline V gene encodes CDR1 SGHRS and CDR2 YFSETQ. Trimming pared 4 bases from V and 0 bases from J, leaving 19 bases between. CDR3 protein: CASSHLSIGQMNTEAFF. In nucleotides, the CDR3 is TGCGCCAGCAGCCATCTCTCTATTGGACAGATGAACACTGAAGCTTTCTTT.

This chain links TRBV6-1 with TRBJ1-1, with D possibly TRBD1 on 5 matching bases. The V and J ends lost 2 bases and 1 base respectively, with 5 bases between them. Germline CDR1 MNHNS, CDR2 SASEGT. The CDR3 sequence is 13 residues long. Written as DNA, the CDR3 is TGTGCCAGCAGTGAACAGGGGAACACTGAAGCTTTCTTT. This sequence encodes CASSEQGNTEAFF.

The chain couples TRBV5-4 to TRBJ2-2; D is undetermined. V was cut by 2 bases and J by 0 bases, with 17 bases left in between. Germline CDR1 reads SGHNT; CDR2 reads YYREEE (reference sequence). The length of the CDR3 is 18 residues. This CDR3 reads CASSFQTFRATNTGELFF. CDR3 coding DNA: TGTGCCAGCAGCTTTCAAACTTTCCGGGCTACGAACACCGGGGAGCTGTTTTTT.

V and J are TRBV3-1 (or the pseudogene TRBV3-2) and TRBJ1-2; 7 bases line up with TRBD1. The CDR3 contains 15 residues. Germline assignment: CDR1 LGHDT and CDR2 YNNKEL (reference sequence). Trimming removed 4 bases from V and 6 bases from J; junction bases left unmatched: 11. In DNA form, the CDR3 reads TGTGCCAGCAGCCCTGGGGGAGGGACAGTTGATGGCTACACCTTC. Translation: CASSPGGGTVDGYTF.

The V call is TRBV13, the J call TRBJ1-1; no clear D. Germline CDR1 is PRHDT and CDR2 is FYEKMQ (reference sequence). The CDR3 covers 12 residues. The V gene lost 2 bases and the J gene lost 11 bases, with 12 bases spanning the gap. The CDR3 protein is CASSLPGGRAFF. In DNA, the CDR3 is TGTGCCAGCAGCTTACCCGGAGGGAGGGCTTTCTTT.

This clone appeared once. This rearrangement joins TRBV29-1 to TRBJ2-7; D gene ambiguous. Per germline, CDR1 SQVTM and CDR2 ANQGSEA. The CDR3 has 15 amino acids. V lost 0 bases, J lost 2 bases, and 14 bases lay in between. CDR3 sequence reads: CSVEERQRTPYEQYF. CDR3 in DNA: TGCAGCGTTGAAGAAAGGCAGCGTACGCCCTACGAGCAGTACTTC.